This T cell receptor beta chain came from a study of blood T cell repertoires in COVID-19. Study as a whole: Whether acute or convalescent, the COVID-19 samples came from the United States, Italy and Spain.

V lost 0 bases, J lost 4 bases, and 2 bases stayed unmatched. The CDR3 consists of 15 residues. Germline-derived CDR1 and CDR2 are SGHNT and YYREEE (reference sequence). Clones were sequenced by immunoSEQ multiplex PCR, and TCRdb holds only the in-frame ones, with some missing. The data show around 140,000 clones, with roughly 79% seen just once and less than 2% held by the top ten. The V gene is TRBV5-4, the J gene TRBJ2-7, with TRBD2 matching over 12 bases. Specimen: peripheral blood. The origin of this receptor is an older woman with acute or convalescent COVID-19. CDR3 residues: CASSLALAGGYEQYF. CDR3 coding DNA: TGTGCCAGCAGCTTGGCGCTAGCGGGAGGGTACGAGCAGTACTTC.